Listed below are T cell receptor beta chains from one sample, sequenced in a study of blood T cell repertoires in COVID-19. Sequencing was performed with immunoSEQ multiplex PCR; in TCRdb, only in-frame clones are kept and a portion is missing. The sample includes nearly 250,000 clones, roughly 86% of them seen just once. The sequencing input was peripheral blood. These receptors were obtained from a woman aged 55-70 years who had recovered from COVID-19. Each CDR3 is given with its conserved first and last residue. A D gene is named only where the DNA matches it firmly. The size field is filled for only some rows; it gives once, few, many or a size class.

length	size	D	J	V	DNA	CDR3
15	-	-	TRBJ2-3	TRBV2	TGTGCCAGCAGTGAAGGGTGGGAGCGCACAGATACGCAGTATTTT	CASSEGWERTDTQYF
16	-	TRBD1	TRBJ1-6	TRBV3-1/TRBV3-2	TGTGCCAGCACCGCGGACAGGGCAAGGTCTAATTCACCCCTCCACTTT	CASTADRARSNSPLHF
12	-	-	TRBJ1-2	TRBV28	TGTGCCAGCAGTTTACAGGTCTATGGCTACACCTTC	CASSLQVYGYTF
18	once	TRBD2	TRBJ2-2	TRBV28	TGTGCCAGCAGTCAGCCGGGACTAGCGGGGGCCCCGACCGGGGAGCTGTTTTTT	CASSQPGLAGAPTGELFF
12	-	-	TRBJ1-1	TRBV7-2	TGTGCCAGCAGCCCCCTATCGACTGAAGCTTTCTTT	CASSPLSTEAFF
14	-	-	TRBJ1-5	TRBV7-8	TGTGCCAGCAGCTTACTCACAGAAAATCAGCCCCAGCATTTT	CASSLLTENQPQHF
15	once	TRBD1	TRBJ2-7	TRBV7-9	TGTGCCAGCAGCTTAGCGGGACAGGGGCGGCCCGAGCAGTACTTC	CASSLAGQGRPEQYF
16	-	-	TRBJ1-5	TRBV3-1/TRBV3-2	TGTGCCAGCAGCCCCAGGCGCAGCACCCTCAATCAGCCCCAGCATTTT	CASSPRRSTLNQPQHF
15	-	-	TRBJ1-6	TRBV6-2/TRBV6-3	TGTGCCAGCAGTCCACCGGAGGGCGCAAATTCACCCCTCCACTTT	CASSPPEGANSPLHF
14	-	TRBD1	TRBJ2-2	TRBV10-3	TGTGCCACCTACCGACAGGGGGCAGTCGGGGAGCTGTTTTTT	CATYRQGAVGELFF
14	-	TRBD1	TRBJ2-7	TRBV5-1	TGCGCCAGCAGCTTGGGACAGGGGAACCACGAGCAGTACTTC	CASSLGQGNHEQYF
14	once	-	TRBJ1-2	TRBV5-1	TGCGCCAGCAGCCCGACATCTCCGGCTTATGGCTACACCTTC	CASSPTSPAYGYTF
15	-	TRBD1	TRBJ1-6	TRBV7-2	TGTGCCAGCAGCCCGTGGACAGGGATGAATTCACCCCTCCACTTT	CASSPWTGMNSPLHF
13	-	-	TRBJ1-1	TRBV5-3	TGTGCCGTACTCAGGGGTTTGAACACTGAAGCTTTCTTT	CAVLRGLNTEAFF
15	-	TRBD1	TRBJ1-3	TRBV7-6	TGTGCCAGCAGCTTAGCGACAGGGAGAGCAAACACCATATATTTT	CASSLATGRANTIYF
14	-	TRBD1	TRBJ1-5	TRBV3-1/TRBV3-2	TGTGCCAGCAGCGCCCGGGACAGAGATCAGCCCCAGCATTTT	CASSARDRDQPQHF